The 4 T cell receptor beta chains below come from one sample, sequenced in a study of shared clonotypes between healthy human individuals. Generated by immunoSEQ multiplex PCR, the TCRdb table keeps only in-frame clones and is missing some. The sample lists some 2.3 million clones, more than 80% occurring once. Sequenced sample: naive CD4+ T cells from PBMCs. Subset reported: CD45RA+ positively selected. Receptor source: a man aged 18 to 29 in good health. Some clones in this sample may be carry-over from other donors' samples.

CDR3 sequence: CASSQVHGQGINIQYF. In DNA form, the CDR3 reads TGCGCCAGCAGCCAAGTTCACGGGCAGGGGATAAACATTCAGTACTTC. V usage is TRBV4-1 and J usage is TRBJ2-4; possibly TRBD1 for D (6 bases). Between the trimmed V and J ends, which lost 1 base and 6 bases, there was a span of 16 bases. The CDR3 loop spans 16 amino acids. CDR1 is MGHRA and CDR2 is YSYEKL in the germline V gene.

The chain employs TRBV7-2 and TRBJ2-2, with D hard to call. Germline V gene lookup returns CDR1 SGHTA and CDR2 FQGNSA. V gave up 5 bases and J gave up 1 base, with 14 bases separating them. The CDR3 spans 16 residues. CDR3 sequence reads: CASSANYPRNTGELFF. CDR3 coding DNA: TGTGCCAGCAGCGCCAATTACCCCCGGAACACCGGGGAGCTGTTTTTT.

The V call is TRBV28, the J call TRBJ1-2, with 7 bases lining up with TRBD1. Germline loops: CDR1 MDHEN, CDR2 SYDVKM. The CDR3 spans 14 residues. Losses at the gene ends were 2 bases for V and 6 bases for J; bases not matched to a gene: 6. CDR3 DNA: TGTGCCAGCAGTTTAACGCAGGGGGTACATGGCTACACCTTC. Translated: CASSLTQGVHGYTF.

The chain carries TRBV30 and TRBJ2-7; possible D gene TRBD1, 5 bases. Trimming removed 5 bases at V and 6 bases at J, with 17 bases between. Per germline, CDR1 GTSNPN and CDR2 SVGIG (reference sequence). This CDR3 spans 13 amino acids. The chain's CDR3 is CAWGQGLLSEQYF. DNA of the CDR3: TGTGCCTGGGGCCAGGGCCTCCTCTCCGAGCAGTACTTC. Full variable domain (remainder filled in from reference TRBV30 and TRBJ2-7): SQTIHQWPATLVQPVGSPLSLECTVEGTSNPNLYWYRQAAGRGLQLLFYSVGIGQISSEVPQNLSASRPQDRQFILSSKKLLLSDSGFYLCAWGQGLLSEQYFGPGTRLTVT.